This T cell receptor (beta chain) was recorded in a study of cytomegalovirus exposure and HLA in healthy donors. In the case of this clone: Its antigen is as yet unknown.

CDR1 is SQVTM and CDR2 is ANQGSEA in the germline V gene. The germline V and J ends were trimmed by 0 bases and 5 bases, with 19 bases remaining between them. This CDR3 has 16 amino acids. The primer mix had 60 Vbeta and 13 Jbeta primers. Data came from immunoSEQ multiplex PCR; TCRdb stores just in-frame clones and leaves some out. The sample lists approximately 150,000 clones, about four fifths occurring once. Study outcomes and limitations: Reportedly, diagnosis of cytomegalovirus status by the classifier showed high specificity and sensitivity.

The clonotype was recovered from a middle-aged man in good health and CMV-seropositive. The chain has TRBV29-1 and TRBJ1-1, with D perhaps TRBD1 (5 bases). The sequenced material came from PBMCs. The CDR3 nucleotides are TGCAGCGTTGAAGAGGGTTGGGAGGGGAAGAAAACTGAAGCTTTCTTT. This translates into CSVEEGWEGKKTEAFF. The full variable domain, in which reference TRBV29-1 and TRBJ1-1 provide the parts outside the CDR3, is SAVISQKPSRDICQRGTSLTIQCQVDSQVTMMFWYRQQPGQSLTLIATANQGSEATYESGFVIDKFPISRPNLTFSTLTVSNMSPEDSSIYLCSVEEGWEGKKTEAFFGQGTRLTVV.